This T cell receptor beta chain was obtained from a study of T cells after yellow fever vaccination. Study overall: In the case of low-cell-number fractions, SMART-Seq v4 Ultra Low Input was used for preparation.

Points from the study as a whole: Once the booster was given, most primary-vaccination clones reappeared, at approximately 97% for CD4 and over 70% for CD8. Weaker overall, the secondary response nonetheless peaked faster (day 5 versus 15).

This clonotype was counted many times. What it binds is not known. The germline CDR1 and CDR2 sequences are LGHNA and YNFKEQ. V lost 3 bases and J lost 6; bases outside the gene matches: 8. This CDR3 region has 18 residues. The authors made TCR cDNA by 5'RACE template switching, adding a universal primer site and UMIs. TCRdb recomputed calls from the 5' RACE reads with MiXCR, one row per CDR3 protein. The sample yields approximately 120,000 distinct CDR3 sequences, 6.5% to 8% seen once. V is TRBV4-2 and J is TRBJ2-1, with 16 bases fitting TRBD2. The clonotype was recovered from a young man who received the YFV17D yellow fever vaccine. The specimen comprised CD4+ T cells sorted from PBMCs, sampled approximately 11 days after the first yellow fever vaccination. The DNA of the CDR3 is TGTGCCAGCAGCCAGGCCGGGACTAGCGGGGGGGCCCGCAATGAGCAGTTCTTC. Residues: CASSQAGTSGGARNEQFF.